This T cell receptor beta chain derives from a study of shared clonotypes between healthy human individuals. This CDR3 region has 14 residues. Germline CDR1 is MRHNA and CDR2 is SNTAGT. The V and J ends lost 6 bases and 1 base respectively, with 9 bases between them. Profiled with immunoSEQ multiplex PCR; TCRdb holds only in-frame clones, not every one. The sample yields more than 400,000 clones, around 73% seen once. This clonotype was obtained from a woman aged 40 to 50 in good health. Some clones in this sample may be carry-over from other donors' samples. The rearrangement links TRBV6-4 to TRBJ2-2, with D perhaps given as TRBD1 or TRBD2 (6 bases each). Sequenced sample: PBMCs. The CDR3 reads CASRRGQNTGELFF. The CDR3 DNA follows: TGTGCCAGCAGGCGGGGACAGAACACCGGGGAGCTGTTTTTT.